These 21 T cell receptor beta chains originate from one sample sequenced in a study of T cells in Graves' hyperthyroidism and ophthalmopathy. Amplification of TCR beta CDR3 regions was performed using RNA transcripts as template. TCR CDR3 regions were first amplified by RT-PCR with HTBI primers. TCRdb re-derived calls from the multiplex PCR reads in MiXCR, one entry per CDR3 protein. The sample lists around 300,000 distinct CDR3 sequences; roughly 19% were seen once. The sequencing sample was made of blood. Receptor source: a man aged 50 or older with Graves' ophthalmopathy.

This clonotype turned up a few times. The chain is built from TRBV2 and TRBJ2-1; TRBD2 matches 8 bases. Germline trimming cut 5 bases from V and 2 bases from J; bases unmatched to any gene: 11. CDR1 and CDR2 from the germline V gene are SNHLY and FYNNEI. The CDR3 is 17 amino acids. The CDR3 region has the DNA TGTGCCAGCAGTTTTGCGGGGACTAGGCGGACCTACAATGAGCAGTTCTTC. It yields the protein CASSFAGTRRTYNEQFF. The whole variable domain, filled in from reference TRBV2 and TRBJ2-1, reads EPEVTQTPSHQVTQMGQEVILRCVPISNHLYFYWYRQILGQKVEFLVSFYNNEISEKSEIFDDQFSVERPDGSNFTLKIRSTKLEDSAMYFCASSFAGTRRTYNEQFFGPGTRLTVL.

V and J are TRBV6-5 and TRBJ2-7, with D hard to call. V gave up 0 bases and J gave up 1 base, with 10 bases separating them. CDR3 length: 15 amino acids. CDR1 and CDR2 from the germline V gene are MNHEY and SVGAGI. The CDR3 DNA follows: TGTGCCAGCAGTTACTCGTCACAGCTGTCCTACGAGCAGTACTTC. Its protein is CASSYSSQLSYEQYF.

DNA of the CDR3: TGTGCCATCAGTGAGGGACTAGCGGGAGTCTACGAGCAGTACTTC. Protein sequence: CAISEGLAGVYEQYF. The chain combines TRBV10-3 with TRBJ2-7; 13 bases match TRBD2. CDR1 and CDR2 (germline): ENHRY, SYGVKD. J lost 3 bases, V lost 2 bases, and 1 base had no gene match. This CDR3 spans 15 amino acids.

The rearrangement uses TRBV29-1 and TRBJ2-1, with TRBD2 matching over 9 bases. This CDR3 contains 11 residues. V lost 6 bases, J lost 6 bases, and 0 bases stayed unmatched. The V gene's germline CDR1 is SQVTM and CDR2 ANQGSEA. The CDR3 sequence is CSVTSGNEQFF. In DNA, the CDR3 is TGCAGCGTGACTAGCGGCAATGAGCAGTTCTTC.

This clonotype was counted a few times. This chain uses TRBV10-3 with TRBJ2-5, with 10 bases fitting TRBD2. This CDR3 has 16 amino acids. The trim removed 0 bases at V and 2 bases at J, leaving 3 bases unmatched. Looked up from germline, CDR1 is ENHRY and CDR2 is SYGVKD. CDR3 region: CAISESSGGGQETQYF. CDR3 coding DNA: TGTGCCATCAGTGAGTCGAGCGGGGGGGGACAAGAGACCCAGTACTTC.

This clonotype was picked up a small number of times. The V call is TRBV5-4, the J call TRBJ1-1; the D is unclear. Looked up from germline, CDR1 is SGHNT and CDR2 is YYREEE (reference sequence). V was trimmed by 0 bases and J by 4 bases, leaving 13 bases between them. This CDR3 is built from 15 residues. CDR3: CASSLGLGLGTEAFF. The CDR3 DNA reads TGTGCCAGCAGCTTGGGGTTGGGGTTGGGCACTGAAGCTTTCTTT.

The table lists this clonotype with a few counts. The chain employs TRBV20-1 and TRBJ2-7; TRBD2 matches at 9 bases. The V gene's germline CDR1 is DFQATT and CDR2 SNEGSKA (reference sequence). The ends lost 6 bases at V and 1 base at J; junction bases unmatched: 7. The CDR3 is 14 residues long. The CDR3 loop reads CSALTSGLSYEQYF. The DNA for the CDR3 is TGCAGTGCGCTGACTAGCGGCCTTTCCTACGAGCAGTACTTC.

A few counts support this clonotype. This sequence joins TRBV5-1 and TRBJ1-6; 8 bases agree with TRBD1. Losses at the gene ends were 3 bases for V and 7 bases for J; bases not matched to a gene: 6. This CDR3 spans 15 amino acids. CDR1 and CDR2 (germline): SGHRS, YFSETQ. This chain's CDR3 is CASSSGQGLNSPLHF. The CDR3 DNA reads as TGCGCCAGCAGCTCCGGACAGGGCTTGAATTCACCCCTCCACTTT.

This clonotype was recorded a few times. The chain couples TRBV15 to TRBJ1-6; 8 positions agree with TRBD1. CDR3 size: 14 residues. Germline lookup yields CDR1 LNHNV and CDR2 YYDKDF (reference sequence). J was trimmed by 9 bases and V by 7 bases; bases with no gene match: 8. This CDR3 reads CATTDREGGSPLHF. The CDR3 DNA is TGTGCCACCACGGACAGGGAGGGAGGTTCACCCCTCCACTTT.

The V and J genes are TRBV19 and TRBJ2-3; TRBD1 might be the D (5 bases). The CDR3 is made up of 15 amino acids. Per germline, CDR1 LNHDA and CDR2 SQIVND (reference sequence). The V gene lost 0 bases and the J gene lost 1 base, with 8 bases spanning the gap. This CDR3 reads CASSIDSRGTDTQYF. The CDR3 DNA reads TGTGCCAGTAGTATAGACTCCAGGGGCACAGATACGCAGTATTTT.

This clonotype was seen a few times. The chain links TRBV24-1 to TRBJ2-3, with D possibly matching TRBD2 (6 bases). The germline V and J ends were trimmed by 1 base and 4 bases, with 14 bases remaining between them. From germline, CDR1 is KGHDR and CDR2 SFDVKD. The CDR3 spans 16 residues. CDR3 residues: CATSDFWGGAADTQYF. The CDR3 DNA is TGTGCCACCAGTGATTTTTGGGGCGGGGCGGCAGATACGCAGTATTTT.

This clonotype was seen only a few times. CDR3 DNA: TGTGCCAGCAGTTACTCGGGGTTGGCGGGAGGGTTTTACGAGCAGTACTTC. Its translation: CASSYSGLAGGFYEQYF. The chain uses TRBV6-5 and TRBJ2-7; 9 bases map to TRBD2. The CDR3 totals 17 residues. J gave up 4 bases and V 0 bases, and 10 bases lay outside the gene matches. Germline loops: CDR1 MNHEY, CDR2 SVGAGI.

This clonotype was picked up many times. The rearrangement links TRBV3-1 to TRBJ2-7, with D unclear. The CDR3 runs 13 residues. The germline V gene has CDR1 LGHDT and CDR2 YNNKEL (reference sequence). Deletions cut 4 bases from V and 6 bases from J, with 13 bases between. In DNA, the CDR3 is TGTGCCAGCAGCCCCAGCCGCCACGGCGAGCAGTACTTC. Its translation: CASSPSRHGEQYF.

Only a few counts were recorded for this clonotype. DNA of the CDR3: TGTGCCAGCAGGCCCCCCAGTCTGGACGAGCAGTACTTC. Translation: CASRPPSLDEQYF. V is TRBV6-2 or TRBV6-3 and J is TRBJ2-7; D not resolved. This CDR3 is built from 13 residues. Germline V gene data show CDR1 as MNHEY and CDR2 as SVGEGT. With 6 bases removed from V and 5 bases from J, the gap between germline ends came to 14 bases.

In this sample, this clonotype turned up a few times. This sequence joins TRBV19 and TRBJ1-2; unclear D gene. Germline V lookup: CDR1 LNHDA, CDR2 SQIVND (reference sequence). Trimming removed 9 bases at V and 1 base at J, with 18 bases between. The CDR3 has 15 residues. The CDR3 spells CASRAGSYINYGYTF. The CDR3 DNA sequence: TGTGCCAGCCGTGCGGGGTCCTATATTAACTATGGCTACACCTTC. The full variable domain, in which reference TRBV19 and TRBJ1-2 provide the parts outside the CDR3, is DGGITQSPKYLFRKEGQNVTLSCEQNLNHDAMYWYRQDPGQGLRLIYYSQIVNDFQKGDIAEGYSVSREKKESFPLTVTSAQKNPTAFYLCASRAGSYINYGYTFGSGTRLTVV.

This clonotype was counted at least ten times. This chain uses TRBV7-6 with TRBJ2-7; D might be TRBD1 (5 bases). The length of the CDR3 is 15 residues. Germline V gene sequence: CDR1 SGHVS, CDR2 FNYEAQ. The V and J ends lost 2 bases and 3 bases respectively, with 14 bases between them. The CDR3 DNA reads TGTGCCAGCAGCTTATCAGGGCCCTCGGGCTACGAGCAGTACTTC. Translated, it gives CASSLSGPSGYEQYF.

V and J are TRBV20-1 and TRBJ2-7; 7 positions agree with TRBD1. CDR1 DFQATT and CDR2 SNEGSKA come from the germline V gene (reference sequence). With V trimmed by 2 bases and J by 1 base, 2 bases remained unmatched. This CDR3 is built from 13 residues. The CDR3 sequence: CSARRDRSYEQYF. CDR3 nucleotide sequence: TGCAGTGCTAGACGGGACAGATCCTACGAGCAGTACTTC.

This clonotype was counted a few times. This rearrangement joins TRBV20-1 to TRBJ1-2; TRBD1 matches 9 bases. V shed 5 bases, J shed 8 bases, and the junction held 9 bases outside the gene matches. The CDR3 has 13 amino acids. Germline assignment: CDR1 DFQATT and CDR2 SNEGSKA (reference sequence). The CDR3 loop reads CSAPDRGTSGYTF. The CDR3 DNA reads as TGCAGTGCTCCGGACAGGGGAACCTCAGGCTACACCTTC.

This clonotype was counted between two and nine times. V gene TRBV28 combines with J gene TRBJ1-1; no firm D call. V lost 7 bases, J lost 6 bases, and 15 bases lay in between. The CDR3 runs 13 residues. Germline V gene data show CDR1 as MDHEN and CDR2 as SYDVKM. The CDR3 coding sequence is TGTGCCAGCAAGCGCGCCGGAGGGTCTGAAGCTTTCTTT. This encodes CASKRAGGSEAFF.

The rearrangement joins TRBV5-4 to TRBJ2-1; the D call may be TRBD1 or TRBD2 (6 bases each). Germline CDR1 is SGHNT and CDR2 is YYREEE (reference sequence). Trimming pared 2 bases from V and 8 bases from J, leaving 17 bases between. The CDR3 sequence is 15 residues long. Written as DNA, the CDR3 is TGTGCCAGCAGCTTCAGTACTAAGGGGGGCGATGAGCAGTTCTTC. Translation: CASSFSTKGGDEQFF.

This clonotype was counted many times. V usage is TRBV14 and J usage is TRBJ2-3; TRBD2 agrees at 13 bases. The CDR3 is 19 amino acids. CDR1 is SGHDN and CDR2 is FVKESK in the germline V gene. J gave up 4 bases and V 4 bases, and 14 bases lay outside the gene matches. CDR3 loop: CASSPGLAGEASRADTQYF. The CDR3 nucleotides read TGTGCCAGCAGCCCCGGACTAGCGGGAGAGGCGTCCCGTGCAGATACGCAGTATTTT.